This T cell receptor (beta chain) was captured by sequencing in a study of blood T cell repertoires in COVID-19. Study-wide context: Some COVID-19 samples were acute and others convalescent; all came from the United States, Italy and Spain.

Some clones are missing from TCRdb's copy, which holds only in-frame ones; the method was immunoSEQ multiplex PCR. The data show about 180,000 clones, with around 84% seen just once and roughly 7% held by the top ten. The receptor was derived from a man in his forties or fifties with active or convalescent COVID-19. The sequencing input was peripheral blood.

The CDR3 DNA sequence: TGTGCCAGCAGTGACTCACTAGCGGGGGGGGATACGCAGTATTTT. Its translation is CASSDSLAGGDTQYF. The V and J genes are TRBV6-4 and TRBJ2-3; 13 nucleotides line up with TRBD2. Germline CDR1 and CDR2: MRHNA and SNTAGT. Trimming at V came to 0 bases and at J to 6 bases, leaving 0 bases not matched to a gene. The CDR3 has 15 amino acids.